The 26 T cell receptor beta chains reported below all come from one sample, sequenced in a study of CD4+ T cells in melanoma. Sequencing used immunoSEQ multiplex PCR; TCRdb keeps in-frame clones, though not all of them. The data hold 40,000 to 50,000 clones, with approximately 89% observed a single time. What was sequenced was peripheral blood. The receptor source for this set is a human donor with melanoma.

The chain has TRBV6-1 and TRBJ2-5; a possible D gene is TRBD1 (6 bases). V shed 1 base and J shed 5 bases, with 14 bases lying between them. Germline V gene sequence: CDR1 MNHNS, CDR2 SASEGT. The CDR3 totals 15 residues. The CDR3 spells CASSEDWGPGETQYF. The CDR3 DNA sequence: TGTGCCAGCAGTGAAGATTGGGGGCCGGGTGAGACCCAGTACTTC.

There are a few counts of this clone. The gene calls are TRBV14 and TRBJ2-7; 10 nucleotides agree with TRBD1. This CDR3 comprises 15 residues. CDR1 SGHDN and CDR2 FVKESK come from the germline V gene. J lost 2 bases, V lost 4 bases, and 5 bases had no gene match. CDR3 sequence reads: CASSRRDRGPYEQYF. CDR3 nucleotides: TGTGCCAGCAGCCGCCGGGACAGGGGACCCTACGAGCAGTACTTC.

The chain carries TRBV25-1 and TRBJ1-6, with 8 bases identical to TRBD1. The CDR3 totals 14 residues. The V gene's germline CDR1 is MGHDK and CDR2 SYGVNS. V was clipped by 5 bases and J by 7 bases; unmatched bases: 4. The CDR3: CASSIRQGNSPLHF. The CDR3 DNA reads TGTGCCAGCAGTATCCGACAGGGGAATTCACCCCTCCACTTT.

The chain has TRBV25-1 and TRBJ2-1, with TRBD2 identical over 8 bases. The germline gives CDR1 MGHDK, CDR2 SYGVNS. The V and J ends lost 10 bases and 8 bases, in that order; junction bases with no gene match: 13. CDR3 length equals 14 residues. CDR3 nucleotide sequence: TGTGCCACGGCGATTTCGGGGGGGTTCCATGAGCAGTTCTTC. Encoded protein: CATAISGGFHEQFF.

This chain uses TRBV4-1 with TRBJ1-1; 8 bases are shared with TRBD1. CDR3 length equals 16 residues. After removal of 4 bases from V and 1 base from J, the junction contained 8 bases not matched to a gene. Germline CDR1 reads MGHRA; CDR2 reads YSYEKL. The CDR3 nucleotides read TGCGCCAGCAGCCCGAATTACCAGGGGGCGAACACTGAAGCTTTCTTT. As protein: CASSPNYQGANTEAFF.

This chain uses TRBV2 with TRBJ1-4; a weak D match, TRBD1 (6 bases). The CDR3 is 14 amino acids. Germline loops: CDR1 SNHLY, CDR2 FYNNEI. Trimming stripped 6 bases from V and 6 bases from J, with 14 bases between. The CDR3 nucleotides read TGTGCCAGCAGGATACAGGGATCGGATGAAAAACTGTTTTTT. It yields the protein CASRIQGSDEKLFF.

This clone is a singleton in its sample. The chain uses TRBV9 and TRBJ2-5; 7 bases are a match to TRBD1. The end of the DNA fits TRBJ2-7 better, so the J call may be wrong. Germline-derived CDR1 and CDR2 are SGDLS and YYNGEE. The CDR3 extends over 14 amino acids. The CDR3 coding sequence is TGTGCCAGCAGCGGCCGGGACAGTCTCTACGAGCAGTACTTC. It translates to CASSGRDSLYEQYF.

The rearrangement links TRBV19 to TRBJ1-2; unclear D gene. The CDR3 runs 12 residues. CDR1 is LNHDA and CDR2 is SQIVND in the germline V gene (reference sequence). Trimming pared 5 bases from V and 8 bases from J, leaving 12 bases between. In nucleotides, the CDR3 is TGTGCCAGTAGTCCTGGGATTGGGGGCTACACCTTC. Protein: CASSPGIGGYTF. Supplemented by reference TRBV19 and TRBJ1-2, the full variable domain reads DGGITQSPKYLFRKEGQNVTLSCEQNLNHDAMYWYRQDPGQGLRLIYYSQIVNDFQKGDIAEGYSVSREKKESFPLTVTSAQKNPTAFYLCASSPGIGGYTFGSGTRLTVV.

The CDR3 region is CASSLAGPNTEAFF. The CDR3 DNA is TGTGCCAGCAGCTTGGCGGGACCGAACACTGAAGCTTTCTTT. The chain joins TRBV5-4 to TRBJ1-1; a weak D match, TRBD1 (5 bases). Trimming pared 0 bases from V and 1 base from J, leaving 7 bases between. The CDR3 has 14 amino acids. Germline values: CDR1 SGHNT, CDR2 YYREEE (reference sequence).

In its sample, this clone was seen once. J is TRBJ2-7 and V is TRBV4-2; 7 bases agree with TRBD1. The CDR3 has 15 amino acids. J lost 6 bases, V lost 1 base, and 9 bases had no gene match. Germline values: CDR1 LGHNA, CDR2 YNFKEQ. Written as DNA, the CDR3 is TGTGCCAGCAGCCAAGGGACAAATCCAGGGGGCGAGCAGTACTTC. As protein: CASSQGTNPGGEQYF.

The gene calls are TRBV2 and TRBJ1-1; no clear D. The CDR3 sequence is 12 residues long. Trimming left V 4 bases short and J 4 bases short, with 7 bases between. Germline CDR1 is SNHLY and CDR2 is FYNNEI. CDR3 nucleotide sequence: TGTGCCAGCAGTGTCACCGGCACTGAAGCTTTCTTT. Translation gives CASSVTGTEAFF.

The chain carries TRBV7-2 and TRBJ2-1, with TRBD2 matching over 8 bases. Trimming cost V 1 base and J 5 bases; bases outside gene matches: 1. Germline V gene sequence: CDR1 SGHTA, CDR2 FQGNSA. The CDR3 covers 14 residues. CDR3 in DNA: TGTGCCAGCAGCTTAGTCGGGAGGGACAATGAGCAGTTCTTC. As protein: CASSLVGRDNEQFF.

The chain recombines TRBV7-2 with TRBJ2-7, with D possibly being TRBD2 (5 bases). Deletions cut 1 base from V and 3 bases from J, with 16 bases between. The CDR3 runs to 16 residues. The V gene's germline CDR1 is SGHTA and CDR2 FQGNSA. This CDR3 is CASSLGSGLANYEQYF. The CDR3 DNA follows: TGTGCCAGCAGCTTAGGGTCTGGACTTGCAAACTACGAGCAGTACTTC. Full variable domain (outside the CDR3, taken from reference TRBV7-2 and TRBJ2-7): GAGVSQSPSNKVTEKGKDVELRCDPISGHTALYWYRQSLGQGLEFLIYFQGNSAPDKSGLPSDRFSAERTGGSVSTLTIQRTQQEDSAVYLCASSLGSGLANYEQYFGPGTRLTVT.

There are a few counts of this clone. The gene calls are TRBV2 and TRBJ1-4; maybe TRBD1 (5 bases). Trimming stripped 8 bases from V and 11 bases from J, with 15 bases between. The CDR3 sequence is 12 residues long. Per germline, CDR1 SNHLY and CDR2 FYNNEI. Here the CDR3 DNA reads TGTGCCAGCGGGGGAGAGTTTTGGAAACTGTTTTTT. This encodes CASGGEFWKLFF. The whole variable domain, remainder taken from reference TRBV2 and TRBJ1-4, is EPEVTQTPSHQVTQMGQEVILRCVPISNHLYFYWYRQILGQKVEFLVSFYNNEISEKSEIFDDQFSVERPDGSNFTLKIRSTKLEDSAMYFCASGGEFWKLFFGSGTQLSVL.

This clone appeared once. The V gene is TRBV28, the J gene TRBJ2-1; 12 positions match TRBD2. Unmatched junction bases numbered 9, after V lost 4 bases and J lost 5 bases. Germline V gene lookup returns CDR1 MDHEN and CDR2 SYDVKM. This CDR3 spans 17 amino acids. The CDR3 is CASSSTGLAGQNNEQFF. The DNA of the CDR3 is TGTGCCAGCAGTTCCACCGGACTAGCGGGGCAAAACAATGAGCAGTTCTTC.

The chain joins TRBV7-9 to TRBJ2-7; D not certain. V lost 1 base and J lost 7, with 14 bases in between. From germline, CDR1 is SEHNR and CDR2 FQNEAQ (reference sequence). There are 14 residues in the CDR3. The CDR3 loop reads CASSLGGSSREQYF. The CDR3 nucleotides read TGTGCCAGCAGCTTAGGGGGTTCGTCACGAGAGCAGTACTTC.

The CDR3 loop reads CASSEGSREGLAEAFF. The CDR3, as DNA: TGCGCCAGCAGCGAAGGAAGTAGGGAGGGGCTGGCTGAAGCTTTCTTT. The rearrangement uses TRBV5-1 and TRBJ1-1; D is perhaps TRBD1 (5 bases). This CDR3 comprises 16 residues. V was cut by 4 bases and J by 6 bases, with 22 bases left in between. Germline assignment: CDR1 SGHRS and CDR2 YFSETQ.

This chain uses TRBV18 with TRBJ1-2, with D hard to call. Trimming pared 2 bases from V and 1 base from J, leaving 5 bases between. The CDR3 runs to 13 residues. Looked up from germline, CDR1 is KGHSH and CDR2 is LQKENI. CDR3 region: CASSPSDNYGYTF. DNA for the CDR3: TGTGCCAGCTCACCATCAGATAACTATGGCTACACCTTC.

The chain combines TRBV27 with TRBJ1-1; the D is unclear. Looked up from germline, CDR1 is MNHEY and CDR2 is SMNVEV (reference sequence). This CDR3 comprises 15 residues. V dropped 4 bases and J dropped 0 bases, with 12 bases sitting between them. CDR3 in amino acids: CASSSLRQLNTEAFF. The CDR3 coding sequence is TGTGCCAGCAGTTCCCTTAGGCAGTTGAACACTGAAGCTTTCTTT.

This chain uses TRBV23-1 with TRBJ2-7; D is perhaps TRBD2 (6 bases). TRBV23-1 is an ORF, with its function uncertain. The V end was cut by 4 bases, the J end by 5 bases, with 21 bases between. The CDR3 covers 16 residues. CDR3 region: CASSPITREPTHEQYF. CDR3 nucleotide sequence: TGCGCCAGCAGTCCGATTACGCGGGAACCTACCCACGAGCAGTACTTC.

The chain carries TRBV4-1 and TRBJ2-3; D could derive from TRBD1 or TRBD2 (6 bases each). This CDR3 is 21 amino acids long. The germline V and J ends were trimmed by 1 base and 2 bases, with 28 bases remaining between them. The germline gives CDR1 MGHRA, CDR2 YSYEKL. The CDR3 sequence: CASSQVGCGHKVRGDTDTQYF. CDR3 in DNA: TGCGCCAGCAGCCAAGTGGGTTGCGGTCACAAGGTAAGGGGGGACACAGATACGCAGTATTTT.

This clone was counted a few times. The gene calls are TRBV29-1 and TRBJ2-7; no definite D call. The CDR3 extends over 11 amino acids. Germline V gene lookup returns CDR1 SQVTM and CDR2 ANQGSEA. V was trimmed by 6 bases and J by 6 bases, leaving 12 bases between them. The CDR3 coding sequence is TGCAGCGTGCGCCGTGAGACCGAGCAGTACTTC. This translates into CSVRRETEQYF.

This clone was counted once. The gene calls are TRBV9 and TRBJ2-1, with D possibly being TRBD1 or TRBD2 (5 bases each). Per the germline V gene, CDR1 is SGDLS and CDR2 is YYNGEE. The CDR3 sequence is 13 residues long. The V end was cut by 0 bases, the J end by 10 bases, with 11 bases between. DNA for the CDR3: TGTGCCAGCAGCGTAGTAGAGGGGCCCGAGCAGTTCTTC. Translation gives CASSVVEGPEQFF.

This chain links TRBV9 with TRBJ2-1, with TRBD2 as a possible D gene (6 bases). Germline values: CDR1 SGDLS, CDR2 YYNGEE. The CDR3 totals 15 residues. The germline V and J ends were trimmed by 5 bases and 9 bases, with 21 bases remaining between them. CDR3 sequence: CASSKAGSRGFEQFF. In DNA form, the CDR3 reads TGTGCCAGCAGTAAGGCGGGGTCCCGCGGCTTTGAGCAGTTCTTC.

V and J are TRBV30 and TRBJ2-5; D uncertain. Germline V gene lookup returns CDR1 GTSNPN and CDR2 SVGIG (reference sequence). CDR3 size: 13 residues. Trimming pared 7 bases from V and 4 bases from J, leaving 16 bases between. The CDR3 DNA follows: TGTGCCTTACGGATGCGGACGGGAGAGACCCAGTACTTC. This gives the protein CALRMRTGETQYF.

This clone was picked up a small number of times. The V call is TRBV30, the J call TRBJ1-5; perhaps TRBD1 as D (6 bases). The length of the CDR3 is 14 residues. V was cut by 0 bases and J by 1 base, with 7 bases left in between. Germline V CDR1 and CDR2: GTSNPN, SVGIG (reference sequence). The CDR3 bases are TGTGCCTGGAGTGTAGGGGGAAGCAATCAGCCCCAGCATTTT. Translated, it gives CAWSVGGSNQPQHF.